The rows below give T cell receptor beta chains drawn from one sample of a study of blood T cell repertoires in COVID-19. Generated by immunoSEQ multiplex PCR, the TCRdb table keeps only in-frame clones and is missing some. The data show roughly 37,000 clones, roughly 78% seen once. The sample taken for sequencing was peripheral blood. These receptors originate from a man between 60 and 70 years old with acute or convalescent COVID-19. Each CDR3 is given with its conserved first and last residue. Fields, in order: clone size, J gene, D gene, V gene, CDR3 DNA, CDR3 protein. A D gene is named only where the DNA matches it firmly. Expanded clones get a size class; other rows say once, few or many, or leave the size out.

abundance: -; j_gene: TRBJ2-1; d_gene: TRBD2; v_gene: TRBV7-9; CDR3nt: TGTGCCAGCAGCTTAGGGACCCGCGGGAGGTCTGATGAGCAGTTCTTC; CDR3aa: CASSLGTRGRSDEQFF
abundance: once; j_gene: TRBJ1-6; d_gene: -; v_gene: TRBV2; CDR3nt: TGTGCCAGCAGTGTGGCCGAGGTTTCGGATTCACCCCTCCACTTT; CDR3aa: CASSVAEVSDSPLHF
abundance: -; j_gene: TRBJ2-7; d_gene: TRBD2; v_gene: TRBV5-4; CDR3nt: TGTGCCAGCAGCCGCGGGACTAAAAGTCACGAGCAGTACTTC; CDR3aa: CASSRGTKSHEQYF
abundance: -; j_gene: TRBJ2-7; d_gene: TRBD2; v_gene: TRBV7-2; CDR3nt: TGTGCCAGCAGTAGGACTAGCCTCTACGAGCAGTACTTC; CDR3aa: CASSRTSLYEQYF
abundance: once; j_gene: TRBJ1-2; d_gene: -; v_gene: TRBV10-3; CDR3nt: TGTGCCATCAGTGATTATCAGGGGCGGGATGGCTACACCTTC; CDR3aa: CAISDYQGRDGYTF
abundance: -; j_gene: TRBJ1-1; d_gene: -; v_gene: TRBV5-4; CDR3nt: TGTGCCAGCAGCTTGGCCTCGGACACTGAAGCTTTCTTT; CDR3aa: CASSLASDTEAFF
abundance: many; j_gene: TRBJ2-7; d_gene: TRBD2; v_gene: TRBV28; CDR3nt: TGTGCCAGCAGAGTCACTAGCGGGAGATCCTACGAGCAGTACTTC; CDR3aa: CASRVTSGRSYEQYF
abundance: -; j_gene: TRBJ1-3; d_gene: -; v_gene: TRBV5-1; CDR3nt: TGCGCCAGCAGATCGACAGGATTTGGTGGAAACACCATATATTTT; CDR3aa: CASRSTGFGGNTIYF
abundance: -; j_gene: TRBJ2-1; d_gene: TRBD1; v_gene: TRBV12-3/TRBV12-4; CDR3nt: TGTGCCAGCCGGGACAGGGGACGGAATGAGCAGTTCTTC; CDR3aa: CASRDRGRNEQFF
abundance: -; j_gene: TRBJ2-1; d_gene: -; v_gene: TRBV15; CDR3nt: TGTGCCACCAGCACAGGTTTAAGCTCCTACAATGAGCAGTTCTTC; CDR3aa: CATSTGLSSYNEQFF
abundance: once; j_gene: TRBJ1-1; d_gene: TRBD1; v_gene: TRBV11-3; CDR3nt: TGTGCCAGCAGCTCTAGAGACAGGGGGCCGGGGACTGAAGCTTTCTTT; CDR3aa: CASSSRDRGPGTEAFF
abundance: -; j_gene: TRBJ1-2; d_gene: TRBD1; v_gene: TRBV28; CDR3nt: TGTGCCAGCAAGACGGACAGGATCGGCTACACCTTC; CDR3aa: CASKTDRIGYTF
abundance: -; j_gene: TRBJ2-3; d_gene: -; v_gene: TRBV4-3; CDR3nt: TGCGCCAGCAGCCCCAGCGGCACAGATACGCAGTATTTT; CDR3aa: CASSPSGTDTQYF
abundance: once; j_gene: TRBJ1-6; d_gene: -; v_gene: TRBV4-1; CDR3nt: TGCGCCAGCAGCCAAGATCGAGGGGACATGGGGAATTCACCCCTCCACTTT; CDR3aa: CASSQDRGDMGNSPLHF
abundance: -; j_gene: TRBJ2-1; d_gene: -; v_gene: TRBV27; CDR3nt: TGTGCCAGCAGTTTATGGGGGGGCAGGGAGCAGTTCTTC; CDR3aa: CASSLWGGREQFF
abundance: -; j_gene: TRBJ2-7; d_gene: -; v_gene: TRBV6-6; CDR3nt: TGTGCCAGCAGTCAGACAGCCACCTACGAGCAGTACTTC; CDR3aa: CASSQTATYEQYF
abundance: few; j_gene: TRBJ1-5; d_gene: -; v_gene: TRBV24-1; CDR3nt: TGTGCCACCAGTGATCCGGCGGGGGGGGCAAATAATCAGCCCCAGCATTTT; CDR3aa: CATSDPAGGANNQPQHF
abundance: -; j_gene: TRBJ2-2; d_gene: TRBD2; v_gene: TRBV10-3; CDR3nt: TGTGCCATCGGTGGAGCGGGAGCCATCAACACCGGGGAGCTGTTTTTT; CDR3aa: CAIGGAGAINTGELFF
abundance: few; j_gene: TRBJ1-1; d_gene: -; v_gene: TRBV2; CDR3nt: TGTGCCAGCAGTGTAACACCTCGCACTGAAGCTTTCTTT; CDR3aa: CASSVTPRTEAFF
abundance: -; j_gene: TRBJ2-5; d_gene: -; v_gene: TRBV10-3; CDR3nt: TGTGCCATCAGTAGCAGGACACGAGAGACCCAGTACTTC; CDR3aa: CAISSRTRETQYF
abundance: -; j_gene: TRBJ2-2; d_gene: -; v_gene: TRBV28; CDR3nt: TGTGCCAGCCGACTCTCCGGGGAGCTGTTTTTT; CDR3aa: CASRLSGELFF
abundance: once; j_gene: TRBJ2-7; d_gene: TRBD1; v_gene: TRBV28; CDR3nt: TGTGCCAGCAGTCCCTCTCCTGGACAGGGTGACGAGCAGTACTTC; CDR3aa: CASSPSPGQGDEQYF
abundance: -; j_gene: TRBJ1-1; d_gene: TRBD1; v_gene: TRBV5-1; CDR3nt: TGCGCCAGCAGCTTGGTCACAGGGGGCTTTCTAAACACTGAAGCTTTCTTT; CDR3aa: CASSLVTGGFLNTEAFF
abundance: -; j_gene: TRBJ2-7; d_gene: TRBD2; v_gene: TRBV6-6; CDR3nt: TGTGCCAGCAGTCGAGGGACTAGCGGGTCAACCACCTACGAGCAGTACTTC; CDR3aa: CASSRGTSGSTTYEQYF
abundance: few; j_gene: TRBJ2-1; d_gene: TRBD1; v_gene: TRBV19; CDR3nt: TGTGCCAGTAGTATGTTGGACAGGCCTTACAATGAGCAGTTCTTC; CDR3aa: CASSMLDRPYNEQFF
abundance: -; j_gene: TRBJ2-1; d_gene: TRBD2; v_gene: TRBV7-2; CDR3nt: TGTGCCAGCAGCTTAGCTTTTCTAGCGGAGCGGTTCTTC; CDR3aa: CASSLAFLAERFF
abundance: -; j_gene: TRBJ1-5; d_gene: TRBD1; v_gene: TRBV3-1/TRBV3-2; CDR3nt: TGTGCCAGCAGCCCCCGCAGGGGGTCGGGTCAGCCCCAGCATTTT; CDR3aa: CASSPRRGSGQPQHF
abundance: -; j_gene: TRBJ1-5; d_gene: -; v_gene: TRBV30; CDR3nt: TGTGCCTTCAGGGTTAATAGCAATCAGCCCCAGCATTTT; CDR3aa: CAFRVNSNQPQHF
abundance: -; j_gene: TRBJ1-2; d_gene: -; v_gene: TRBV2; CDR3nt: TGTGCCAGCAGTGATTGGACTCGCTACACCTTC; CDR3aa: CASSDWTRYTF
abundance: -; j_gene: TRBJ1-1; d_gene: TRBD1; v_gene: TRBV28; CDR3nt: TGTGCCAGCAGTCCAGCCCGACAGGGGCCAGCAGCTTTCTTT; CDR3aa: CASSPARQGPAAFF
abundance: -; j_gene: TRBJ2-6; d_gene: TRBD1; v_gene: TRBV5-1; CDR3nt: TGCGCCAGCAGCTTGGGACAGGGTGGGGCCAACGTCCTGACTTTC; CDR3aa: CASSLGQGGANVLTF
abundance: -; j_gene: TRBJ2-7; d_gene: -; v_gene: TRBV7-9; CDR3nt: TGTGCCAGCAGCATAGACAGAGACTCCTACGAGCAGTACTTC; CDR3aa: CASSIDRDSYEQYF
abundance: -; j_gene: TRBJ1-1; d_gene: -; v_gene: TRBV10-1; CDR3nt: TGCGCCAGCAGTACTAACATAGCCACTGAAGCTTTCTTT; CDR3aa: CASSTNIATEAFF
abundance: -; j_gene: TRBJ2-7; d_gene: TRBD1; v_gene: TRBV5-1; CDR3nt: TGCGCCAGCAGCTTGGCTGGACAGGGAGTGGAGTACTTC; CDR3aa: CASSLAGQGVEYF
abundance: -; j_gene: TRBJ2-7; d_gene: TRBD2; v_gene: TRBV28; CDR3nt: TGTGCCAGCAGTTTTAGCGGGCTCCCGGGAGGAGGGCAGTACTTC; CDR3aa: CASSFSGLPGGGQYF
abundance: -; j_gene: TRBJ2-5; d_gene: -; v_gene: TRBV28; CDR3nt: TGTGCCAGCAGTTTAACTGCAGCGCTGCAAGAGACCCAGTACTTC; CDR3aa: CASSLTAALQETQYF
abundance: few; j_gene: TRBJ2-7; d_gene: -; v_gene: TRBV11-2; CDR3nt: TGTGCCAGCAGCTTAGAGAGGCAGGGGAGAGACTACCCGAGCTCCTACGAGCAGTACTTC; CDR3aa: CASSLERQGRDYPSSYEQYF
abundance: -; j_gene: TRBJ2-1; d_gene: -; v_gene: TRBV12-3/TRBV12-4; CDR3nt: TGTGCCAGCCGCTTCGGGTATGAGCAGTTCTTC; CDR3aa: CASRFGYEQFF
abundance: -; j_gene: TRBJ2-7; d_gene: -; v_gene: TRBV5-1; CDR3nt: TGCGCCAGCAGCTTGGTGACGGGTACCTACGAGCAGTACTTC; CDR3aa: CASSLVTGTYEQYF
abundance: -; j_gene: TRBJ2-7; d_gene: TRBD1; v_gene: TRBV28; CDR3nt: TGTGCCAGCAGTTTAGTGGACAGGTCCTACGAGCAGTACTTC; CDR3aa: CASSLVDRSYEQYF
abundance: -; j_gene: TRBJ2-7; d_gene: TRBD1; v_gene: TRBV3-1/TRBV3-2; CDR3nt: TGTGCCAGCAGCCAAAGGACAGGGGGTGGTTACGAGCAGTACTTC; CDR3aa: CASSQRTGGGYEQYF
abundance: -; j_gene: TRBJ1-1; d_gene: TRBD1; v_gene: TRBV5-4; CDR3nt: TGTGCCAGCAGCTGGTCCGGGACAGAAATAGCTTTCTTT; CDR3aa: CASSWSGTEIAFF
abundance: -; j_gene: TRBJ2-7; d_gene: TRBD2; v_gene: TRBV5-1; CDR3nt: TGCGCCAGCAGCTATAGCGGGGTAGCGGCTCACGAGCAGTACTTC; CDR3aa: CASSYSGVAAHEQYF
abundance: -; j_gene: TRBJ2-1; d_gene: TRBD2; v_gene: TRBV5-1; CDR3nt: TGCGCCAGCAGCGTGCTAGCGGGAGGCAATGAGCAGTTCTTC; CDR3aa: CASSVLAGGNEQFF
abundance: -; j_gene: TRBJ1-5; d_gene: TRBD1; v_gene: TRBV2; CDR3nt: TGTGCCAGCAGTCCCTCGCTTGGACAGGGGGACAATCAGCCCCAGCATTTT; CDR3aa: CASSPSLGQGDNQPQHF
abundance: -; j_gene: TRBJ1-5; d_gene: TRBD1; v_gene: TRBV19; CDR3nt: TGTGCCAGTAGTTTGGGGACAGGGGGCCGCAATCAGCCCCAGCATTTT; CDR3aa: CASSLGTGGRNQPQHF
abundance: few; j_gene: TRBJ2-1; d_gene: -; v_gene: TRBV6-5; CDR3nt: TGTGCCAGCAGTTACAGTGACAGTCTCAATGAGCAGTTCTTC; CDR3aa: CASSYSDSLNEQFF
abundance: -; j_gene: TRBJ2-7; d_gene: TRBD2; v_gene: TRBV5-1; CDR3nt: TGCGCCAGCAGCTTGACTAGCGGGAGGGGGTACGAGCAGTACTTC; CDR3aa: CASSLTSGRGYEQYF
abundance: -; j_gene: TRBJ1-1; d_gene: -; v_gene: TRBV7-2; CDR3nt: TGTGCCAGCAGCTTAGGCAGGGGCGACACTGAAGCTTTCTTT; CDR3aa: CASSLGRGDTEAFF
abundance: -; j_gene: TRBJ1-1; d_gene: TRBD1; v_gene: TRBV7-2; CDR3nt: TGTGCCAGCAGCGAGGGACAGGAGCCTGAAGCTTTCTTT; CDR3aa: CASSEGQEPEAFF
abundance: -; j_gene: TRBJ1-2; d_gene: -; v_gene: TRBV21-1; CDR3nt: TGTGCCAGCAGCAAATTCCGGACACACTATGGCTACACCTTC; CDR3aa: CASSKFRTHYGYTF
abundance: once; j_gene: TRBJ2-3; d_gene: -; v_gene: TRBV6-5; CDR3nt: TGTGCCAGCAGTACCACGACAGTTAGCACAGATACGCAGTATTTT; CDR3aa: CASSTTTVSTDTQYF
abundance: -; j_gene: TRBJ2-5; d_gene: TRBD2; v_gene: TRBV5-4; CDR3nt: TGTGCCAGCAACCCCGGACTAGCGGGAGCGGAGACCCAGTACTTC; CDR3aa: CASNPGLAGAETQYF
abundance: -; j_gene: TRBJ2-1; d_gene: -; v_gene: TRBV5-1; CDR3nt: TGCGCCAGCAGCTTGGGCGGGTTCTCCTACAATGAGCAGTTCTTC; CDR3aa: CASSLGGFSYNEQFF
abundance: -; j_gene: TRBJ2-5; d_gene: -; v_gene: TRBV18; CDR3nt: TGTGCCAGCTCACCTGCGCAAAAACAAGAGACCCAGTACTTC; CDR3aa: CASSPAQKQETQYF
abundance: few; j_gene: TRBJ2-1; d_gene: TRBD2; v_gene: TRBV5-4; CDR3nt: TGTGCCAGCGGGGGACTAGCGGGAGACGAGCAGTTCTTC; CDR3aa: CASGGLAGDEQFF
abundance: -; j_gene: TRBJ2-1; d_gene: -; v_gene: TRBV4-1; CDR3nt: TGCGCCAGCAGCCCCTGGGGACTCCCCACCGATAGGCAGTTCTTC; CDR3aa: CASSPWGLPTDRQFF